The clone carrying this TCR beta chain was found many times. Its cognate antigen is unknown. Genomic DNA, the template, was used for profiling of the TCR beta VDJ and CDR3. TCRdb called the reads again in MiXCR, with one record for every CDR3 protein. The sample lists approximately 300,000 distinct CDR3 sequences, approximately 57% occurring once. The data belong to a study of CD8+CD57+ T cells in acquired aplastic anemia. Findings and caveats of the study: In common between the patients and the controls were twenty-nine CD8+ CDR3 sequences.

An expansion of CD8+CD57+ cells by flow cytometry had been shown in patients chosen for sequencing. Prior therapy had not been administered to any patient at the time of blood sampling. Germline V gene sequence: CDR1 SNHLY, CDR2 FYNNEI. V lost 6 bases, J lost 2 bases, and 4 bases stayed unmatched. This CDR3 is built from 14 residues. The specimen was sorted CD4+, CD8+, or CD8+CD57+ T cells (not recorded which) from PBMCs. The chain is built from TRBV2 and TRBJ2-3; 8 bases line up with TRBD2. This TCR was sampled from a human donor with aplastic anemia. CDR3 protein: CASSVSGITDTQYF. The CDR3 DNA is TGTGCCAGCAGCGTTAGCGGGATCACAGATACGCAGTATTTT.